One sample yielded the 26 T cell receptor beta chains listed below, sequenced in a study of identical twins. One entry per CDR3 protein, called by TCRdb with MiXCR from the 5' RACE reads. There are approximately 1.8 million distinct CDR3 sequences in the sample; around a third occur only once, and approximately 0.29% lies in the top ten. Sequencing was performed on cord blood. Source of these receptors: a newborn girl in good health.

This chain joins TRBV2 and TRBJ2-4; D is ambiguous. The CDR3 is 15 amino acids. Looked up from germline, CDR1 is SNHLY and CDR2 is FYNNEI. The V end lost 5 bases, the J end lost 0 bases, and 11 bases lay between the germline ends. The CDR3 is CASSTTDGAKNIQYF. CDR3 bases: TGTGCCAGCAGTACAACGGACGGAGCCAAAAACATTCAGTACTTC. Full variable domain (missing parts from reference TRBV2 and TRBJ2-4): EPEVTQTPSHQVTQMGQEVILRCVPISNHLYFYWYRQILGQKVEFLVSFYNNEISEKSEIFDDQFSVERPDGSNFTLKIRSTKLEDSAMYFCASSTTDGAKNIQYFGAGTRLSVL.

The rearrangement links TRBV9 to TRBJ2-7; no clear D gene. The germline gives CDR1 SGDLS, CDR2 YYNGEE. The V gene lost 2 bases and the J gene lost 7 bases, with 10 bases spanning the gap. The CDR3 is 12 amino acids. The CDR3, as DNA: TGTGCCAGCAGCGTTCAATACAATGAGCAGTACTTC. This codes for CASSVQYNEQYF. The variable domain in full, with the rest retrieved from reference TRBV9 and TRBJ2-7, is DSGVTQTPKHLITATGQRVTLRCSPRSGDLSVYWYQQSLDQGLQFLIQYYNGEERAKGNILERFSAQQFPDLHSELNLSSLELGDSALYFCASSVQYNEQYFGPGTRLTVT.

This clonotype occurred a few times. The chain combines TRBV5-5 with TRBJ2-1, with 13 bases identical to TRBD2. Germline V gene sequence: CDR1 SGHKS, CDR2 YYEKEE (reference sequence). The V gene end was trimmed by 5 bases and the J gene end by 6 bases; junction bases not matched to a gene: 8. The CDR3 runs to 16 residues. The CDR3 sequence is CASSLTSGRSFNEQFF. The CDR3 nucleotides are TGTGCCAGCAGTCTGACTAGCGGGAGGTCTTTCAATGAGCAGTTCTTC. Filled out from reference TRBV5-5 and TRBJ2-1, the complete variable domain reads DAGVTQSPTHLIKTRGQQVTLRCSPISGHKSVSWYQQVLGQGPQFIFQYYEKEERGRGNFPDRFSARQFPNYSSELNVNALLLGDSALYLCASSLTSGRSFNEQFFGPGTRLTVL.

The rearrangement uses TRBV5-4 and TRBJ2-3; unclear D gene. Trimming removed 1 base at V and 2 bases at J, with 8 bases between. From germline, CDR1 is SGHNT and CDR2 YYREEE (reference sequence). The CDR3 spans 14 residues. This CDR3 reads CASSLTTPTDTQYF. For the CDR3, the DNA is TGTGCCAGCAGCTTGACTACGCCCACAGATACGCAGTATTTT.

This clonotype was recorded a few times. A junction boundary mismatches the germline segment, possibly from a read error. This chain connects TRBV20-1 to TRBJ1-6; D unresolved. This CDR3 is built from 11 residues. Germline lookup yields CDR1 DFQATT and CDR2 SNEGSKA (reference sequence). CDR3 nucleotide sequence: TGCAGTGCTAGCACGGTGTCACCCCCCCACTTT. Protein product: CSASTVSPPHF.

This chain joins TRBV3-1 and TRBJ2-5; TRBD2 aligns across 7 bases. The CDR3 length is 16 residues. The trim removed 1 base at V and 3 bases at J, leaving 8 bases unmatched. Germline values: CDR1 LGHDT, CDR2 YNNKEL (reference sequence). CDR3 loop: CASSQGNGGIKETQYF. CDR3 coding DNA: TGTGCCAGCAGCCAAGGAAACGGGGGGATTAAAGAGACCCAGTACTTC.

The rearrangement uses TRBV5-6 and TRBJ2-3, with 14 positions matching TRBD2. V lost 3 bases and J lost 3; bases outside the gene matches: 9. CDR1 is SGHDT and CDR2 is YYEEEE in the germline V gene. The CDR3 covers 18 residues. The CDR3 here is CASSWGPGLAGVTDTQYF. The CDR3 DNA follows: TGTGCCAGCAGCTGGGGGCCGGGACTAGCGGGAGTGACAGATACGCAGTATTTT.

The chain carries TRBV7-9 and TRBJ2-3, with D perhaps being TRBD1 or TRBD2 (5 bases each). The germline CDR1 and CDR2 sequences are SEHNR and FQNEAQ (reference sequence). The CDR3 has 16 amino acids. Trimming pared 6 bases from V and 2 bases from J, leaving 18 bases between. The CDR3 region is CASSPIRGEDTDTQYF. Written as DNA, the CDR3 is TGTGCCAGCAGTCCCATTAGGGGAGAAGACACAGATACGCAGTATTTT. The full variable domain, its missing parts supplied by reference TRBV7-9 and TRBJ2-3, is DTGVSQNPRHKITKRGQNVTFRCDPISEHNRLYWYRQTLGQGPEFLTYFQNEAQLEKSRLLSDRFSAERPKGSFSTLEIQRTEQGDSAMYLCASSPIRGEDTDTQYFGPGTRLTVL.

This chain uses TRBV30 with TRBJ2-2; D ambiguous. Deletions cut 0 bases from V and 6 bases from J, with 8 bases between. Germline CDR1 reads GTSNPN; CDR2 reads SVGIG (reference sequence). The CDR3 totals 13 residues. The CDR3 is CAWSVPHPGELFF. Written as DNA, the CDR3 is TGTGCCTGGAGTGTACCCCATCCCGGGGAGCTGTTTTTT.

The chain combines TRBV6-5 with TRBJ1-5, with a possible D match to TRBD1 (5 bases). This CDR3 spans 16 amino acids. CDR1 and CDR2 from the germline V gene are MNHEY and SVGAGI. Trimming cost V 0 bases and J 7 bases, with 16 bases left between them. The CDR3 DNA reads TGTGCCAGCAGTTACTCGAGCCGGGGGACGGGACAGCCCCAGCATTTT. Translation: CASSYSSRGTGQPQHF.

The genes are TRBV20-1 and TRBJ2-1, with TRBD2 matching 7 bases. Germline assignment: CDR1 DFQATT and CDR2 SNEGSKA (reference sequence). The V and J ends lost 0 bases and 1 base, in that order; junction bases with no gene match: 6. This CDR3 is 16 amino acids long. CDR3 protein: CSAREAGGGSYNEQFF. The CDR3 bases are TGCAGTGCTAGAGAGGCGGGCGGGGGATCCTACAATGAGCAGTTCTTC.

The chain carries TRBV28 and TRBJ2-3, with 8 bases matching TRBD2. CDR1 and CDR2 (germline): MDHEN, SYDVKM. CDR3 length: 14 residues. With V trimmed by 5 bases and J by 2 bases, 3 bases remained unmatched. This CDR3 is CASSHSGITDTQYF. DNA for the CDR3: TGTGCCAGCAGTCATAGCGGGATCACAGATACGCAGTATTTT.

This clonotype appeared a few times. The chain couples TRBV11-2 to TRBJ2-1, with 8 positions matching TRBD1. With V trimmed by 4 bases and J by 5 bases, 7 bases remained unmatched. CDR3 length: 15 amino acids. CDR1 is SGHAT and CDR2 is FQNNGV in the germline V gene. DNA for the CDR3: TGTGCCAGCAGCTCCAGCTGGACAGGGAACAATGAGCAGTTCTTC. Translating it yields CASSSSWTGNNEQFF.

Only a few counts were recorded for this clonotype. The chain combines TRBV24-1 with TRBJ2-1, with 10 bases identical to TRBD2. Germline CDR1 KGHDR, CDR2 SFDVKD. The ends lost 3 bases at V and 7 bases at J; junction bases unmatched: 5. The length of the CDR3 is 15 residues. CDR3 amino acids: CATSDARSGRNEQFF. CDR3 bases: TGTGCCACCAGTGATGCCCGTAGCGGGAGGAATGAGCAGTTCTTC.

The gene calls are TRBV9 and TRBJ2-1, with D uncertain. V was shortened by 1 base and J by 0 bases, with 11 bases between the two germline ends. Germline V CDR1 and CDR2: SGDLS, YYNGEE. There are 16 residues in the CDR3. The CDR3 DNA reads TGTGCCAGCAGCGTAAGTGGCCAGCGCTCCTACAATGAGCAGTTCTTC. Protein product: CASSVSGQRSYNEQFF.

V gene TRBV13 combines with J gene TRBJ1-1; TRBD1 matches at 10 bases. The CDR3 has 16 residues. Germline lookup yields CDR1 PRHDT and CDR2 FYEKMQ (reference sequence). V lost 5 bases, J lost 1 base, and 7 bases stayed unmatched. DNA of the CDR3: TGTGCCAGCAGCGTCCGGACAGGGGGAGGGAACACTGAAGCTTTCTTT. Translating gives CASSVRTGGGNTEAFF.

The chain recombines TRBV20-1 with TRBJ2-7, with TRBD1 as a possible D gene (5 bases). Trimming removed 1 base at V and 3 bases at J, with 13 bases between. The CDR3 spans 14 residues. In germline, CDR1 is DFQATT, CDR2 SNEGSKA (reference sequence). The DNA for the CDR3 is TGCAGTGCTAGAGGAGACAGTCCCCTCTACGAGCAGTACTTC. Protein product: CSARGDSPLYEQYF.

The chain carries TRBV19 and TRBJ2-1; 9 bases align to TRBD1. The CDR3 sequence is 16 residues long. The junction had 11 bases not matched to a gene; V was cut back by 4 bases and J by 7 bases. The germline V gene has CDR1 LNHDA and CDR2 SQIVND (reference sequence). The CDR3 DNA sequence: TGTGCCAGTAGTAAGCCCGGGACAGGGTCGATAAATGAGCAGTTCTTC. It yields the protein CASSKPGTGSINEQFF.

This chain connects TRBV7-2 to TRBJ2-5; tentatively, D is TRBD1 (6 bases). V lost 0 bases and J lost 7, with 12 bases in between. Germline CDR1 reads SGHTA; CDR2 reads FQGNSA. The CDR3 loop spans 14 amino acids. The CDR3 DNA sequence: TGTGCCAGCAGCTTAGCGGGGGCCCCCGGGACCCAGTACTTC. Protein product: CASSLAGAPGTQYF.

CDR3 in DNA: TGCAGTGCTAGAACTCTTTCCTACAATGAGCAGTACTTC. Translated, it gives CSARTLSYNEQYF. The chain links TRBV20-1 to TRBJ2-7; D not resolved. V was pared by 2 bases and J by 7 bases, with 15 bases between. This CDR3 spans 13 amino acids. Looked up from germline, CDR1 is DFQATT and CDR2 is SNEGSKA (reference sequence).

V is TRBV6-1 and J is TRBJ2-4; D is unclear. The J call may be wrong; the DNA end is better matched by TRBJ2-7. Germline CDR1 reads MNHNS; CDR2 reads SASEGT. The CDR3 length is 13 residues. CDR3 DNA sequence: TGTGCCAGCAGTGAACACGATCCTTACGAGCAGTACTTC. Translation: CASSEHDPYEQYF.

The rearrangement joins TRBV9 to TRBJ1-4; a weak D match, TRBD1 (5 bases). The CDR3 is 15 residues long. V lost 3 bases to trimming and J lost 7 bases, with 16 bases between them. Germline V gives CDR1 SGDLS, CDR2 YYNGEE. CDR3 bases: TGTGCCAGCAGCGCCGCTCGGGACTTCCTTGAAAAACTGTTTTTT. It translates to CASSAARDFLEKLFF.

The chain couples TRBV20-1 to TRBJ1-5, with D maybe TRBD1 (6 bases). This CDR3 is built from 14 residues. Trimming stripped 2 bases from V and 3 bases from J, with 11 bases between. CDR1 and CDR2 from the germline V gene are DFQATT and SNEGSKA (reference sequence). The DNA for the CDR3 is TGCAGTGCTAGAAGGGGGGGGCCCAATCAGCCCCAGCATTTT. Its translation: CSARRGGPNQPQHF.

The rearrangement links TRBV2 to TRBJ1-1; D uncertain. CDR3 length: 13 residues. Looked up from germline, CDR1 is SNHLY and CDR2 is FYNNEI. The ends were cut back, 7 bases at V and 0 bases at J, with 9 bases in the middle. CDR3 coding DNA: TGTGCCAGCACCGGGCCAATGAACACTGAAGCTTTCTTT. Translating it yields CASTGPMNTEAFF. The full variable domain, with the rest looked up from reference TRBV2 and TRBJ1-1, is EPEVTQTPSHQVTQMGQEVILRCVPISNHLYFYWYRQILGQKVEFLVSFYNNEISEKSEIFDDQFSVERPDGSNFTLKIRSTKLEDSAMYFCASTGPMNTEAFFGQGTRLTVV.

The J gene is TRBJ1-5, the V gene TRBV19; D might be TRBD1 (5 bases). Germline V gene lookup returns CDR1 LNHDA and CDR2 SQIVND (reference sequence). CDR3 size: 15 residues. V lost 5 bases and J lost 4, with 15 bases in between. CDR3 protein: CASSSAVAGNQPQHF. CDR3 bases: TGTGCCAGTAGTTCGGCCGTGGCAGGGAATCAGCCCCAGCATTTT.

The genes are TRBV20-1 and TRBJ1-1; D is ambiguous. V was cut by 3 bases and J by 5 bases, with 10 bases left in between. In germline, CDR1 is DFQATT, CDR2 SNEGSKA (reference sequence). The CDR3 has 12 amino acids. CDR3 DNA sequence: TGCAGTGCTAGCTGGCGGAGGACTGAAGCTTTCTTT. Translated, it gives CSASWRRTEAFF.